The clone carrying this T cell receptor (beta chain) was seen repeatedly, ten times or more. Profiling relied on immunoSEQ multiplex PCR, and the TCRdb table lists in-frame clones only, not all of them. The top ten clones hold around 7.4% of a sample with approximately 220,000 clones, about 84% of them seen once. The data belong to a study of blood T cell repertoires in COVID-19. Study as a whole: T cells, B-cell-depleted T cells, or PBMCs supplied cDNA or gDNA.

Participants were placed into cohorts based on the clinical history they reported. The sequence was collected from a woman aged 40 to 50 with acute COVID-19. Sequenced material: PBMCs or T cells enriched from blood (not recorded which).

The CDR3 DNA follows: TGTGCCAGCAGCGTAGAAGCTCAAGAGACCCAGTACTTC. Translated: CASSVEAQETQYF. The chain uses TRBV9 and TRBJ2-5; D remains unclear. CDR3 length: 13 amino acids. V lost 0 bases, J lost 2 bases, and 5 bases lay in between. Germline CDR1 and CDR2: SGDLS and YYNGEE.